Shown below are 29 T cell receptor beta chains from a single sample sequenced in a study of radiotherapy plus CTLA-4 blockade in lung cancer. The table came from immunoSEQ multiplex PCR; TCRdb's copy has only in-frame clones and leaves some out. The sample holds more than 95,000 clones, 60% to 75% seen once. The sample in question was peripheral blood, obtained from a patient treated with radiotherapy plus ipilimumab. The receptor source for this set is a human donor with non-small cell lung cancer who had a partial response to radiotherapy plus ipilimumab. Some clones in this sample may be carry-over from other donors' samples.

The chain combines TRBV7-9 with TRBJ2-7; D perhaps matches TRBD1 (5 bases). CDR3 length equals 17 residues. Per germline, CDR1 SEHNR and CDR2 FQNEAQ (reference sequence). Trimming cost V 1 base and J 5 bases, with 21 bases left between them. The CDR3 DNA is TGTGCCAGCAGCTTAGTAGGTCGGCAGGGCCTTCTCGACGAGCAGTACTTC. Its translation is CASSLVGRQGLLDEQYF.

The sample holds one count of this clone. The chain is built from TRBV19 and TRBJ1-6; the match to TRBD1 covers 10 bases. The CDR3 runs to 14 residues. CDR1 is LNHDA and CDR2 is SQIVND in the germline V gene (reference sequence). The J segment lost 9 bases and the V segment lost 8 bases, leaving 7 bases of the junction unmatched. The CDR3 loop is CASGPTGGISPLHF. The CDR3 bases are TGTGCCAGTGGACCGACAGGGGGCATTTCACCCCTCCACTTT.

This clone is a singleton in its sample. This sequence joins TRBV19 and TRBJ2-1; 11 bases line up with TRBD2. Trimming took 5 bases from V and 4 from J; bases not matched to a gene: 13. Looked up from germline, CDR1 is LNHDA and CDR2 is SQIVND (reference sequence). This CDR3 spans 18 amino acids. The CDR3 loop reads CASSRIAGGPETYNEQFF. As DNA, the CDR3 is TGTGCCAGTAGTCGGATAGCGGGGGGGCCTGAGACATACAATGAGCAGTTCTTC.

The V call is TRBV9, the J call TRBJ1-3, with D possibly TRBD1 on 5 matching bases. CDR3 length: 13 residues. Germline lookup yields CDR1 SGDLS and CDR2 YYNGEE. Trimming stripped 1 base from V and 3 bases from J, with 5 bases between. The CDR3 spells CASSVQGGNTIYF. CDR3 bases: TGTGCCAGCAGCGTACAGGGTGGAAACACCATATATTTT.

V and J are TRBV7-2 and TRBJ1-6; D is perhaps TRBD1 (5 bases). Trimming removed 5 bases at V and 10 bases at J, with 12 bases between. This CDR3 is built from 13 residues. Looked up from germline, CDR1 is SGHTA and CDR2 is FQGNSA. The CDR3 DNA reads TGTGCCAGCAGCCCCTGGGGGGAGTCACCCCTCCACTTT. Translation: CASSPWGESPLHF.

The chain recombines TRBV28 with TRBJ2-5; D is uncertain. The DNA end is a closer match to TRBJ2-7, so the J assignment may be wrong. Germline V gives CDR1 MDHEN, CDR2 SYDVKM. CDR3 length: 14 residues. This CDR3 is CASSTPTELYEQYF. The CDR3 DNA is TGTGCCAGCAGTACCCCTACAGAACTCTACGAGCAGTACTTC.

The chain links TRBV9 to TRBJ2-5; 8 bases line up with TRBD1. V trimming: 1 base; J trimming: 2 bases; junction bases outside the gene matches: 10. The V gene's germline CDR1 is SGDLS and CDR2 YYNGEE. The CDR3 extends over 17 amino acids. The CDR3 DNA sequence: TGTGCCAGCAGCGTACGGGACAGGCCCCGTTTTCAAGAGACCCAGTACTTC. It specifies CASSVRDRPRFQETQYF.

The CDR3 DNA is TGTGCCAGTAAAAAGGAGACAGGGTCTTCCTACGAGCAGTACTTC. Its translation: CASKKETGSSYEQYF. V and J are TRBV19 and TRBJ2-7, with TRBD1 identical over 7 bases. CDR3 length: 15 amino acids. The V gene's germline CDR1 is LNHDA and CDR2 SQIVND (reference sequence). With 7 bases clipped from V and 1 base from J, the junction kept 10 bases outside the gene matches.

The genes are TRBV7-6 and TRBJ1-3; weak D call: TRBD1 (5 bases). Germline V gives CDR1 SGHVS, CDR2 FNYEAQ. Trimming took off 2 bases at V and 2 bases at J, with 10 bases between the two ends. The CDR3 is made up of 15 amino acids. CDR3 sequence reads: CASSLSRAPGNTIYF. CDR3 nucleotides: TGTGCCAGCAGCTTATCCAGGGCCCCTGGAAACACCATATATTTT.

In this sample, this clone turned up a few times. The chain recombines TRBV10-2 with TRBJ2-1; 11 bases are a match to TRBD2. The germline V gene has CDR1 WSHSY and CDR2 SAAADI. Trimming took 4 bases from V and 9 from J; bases not matched to a gene: 11. The CDR3 has 16 amino acids. The CDR3 coding sequence is TGCGCCAGCAGTGCAACGACTAGCGGGGAGCTGGGTGAGCAGTTCTTC. This sequence encodes CASSATTSGELGEQFF.

V and J are TRBV18 and TRBJ2-7, with D tentatively TRBD2 (5 bases). Germline values: CDR1 KGHSH, CDR2 LQKENI. The CDR3 length is 12 residues. V was cut by 2 bases and J by 3 bases, with 5 bases left in between. This chain's CDR3 is CASSPGGYEQYF. The CDR3 region has the DNA TGTGCCAGCTCACCAGGAGGCTACGAGCAGTACTTC.

This chain uses TRBV18 with TRBJ2-5; TRBD2 is a possible D gene (5 bases). CDR3 length equals 14 residues. CDR1 is KGHSH and CDR2 is LQKENI in the germline V gene. V lost 3 bases, J lost 2 bases, and 10 bases lay in between. The CDR3 loop reads CASSPSRGQETQYF. The CDR3 DNA is TGTGCCAGCTCACCTTCACGGGGTCAAGAGACCCAGTACTTC.

V is TRBV13 and J is TRBJ2-5; TRBD2 matches 9 bases. The CDR3 extends over 14 amino acids. V gave up 6 bases and J gave up 4 bases; unmatched junction bases: 6. Germline V lookup: CDR1 PRHDT, CDR2 FYEKMQ (reference sequence). The CDR3: CASRAGGHSETQYF. The CDR3 DNA follows: TGTGCCAGCAGGGCGGGAGGGCATTCAGAGACCCAGTACTTC.

The chain has TRBV6-6 and TRBJ2-2, with a possible D match to TRBD2 (6 bases). CDR3 length equals 15 residues. V was pared by 6 bases and J by 7 bases, with 18 bases between. The germline gives CDR1 MNHNY, CDR2 SVGAGI (reference sequence). The CDR3 sequence: CASSPNSGGVGELFF. CDR3 nucleotide sequence: TGTGCCAGCAGCCCGAACAGCGGAGGGGTCGGGGAGCTGTTTTTT.

DNA of the CDR3: TGTGCTAGTGGTCTAGGGCAGGGGAACTACGAGCAGTACTTC. This sequence encodes CASGLGQGNYEQYF. This chain uses TRBV12-5 with TRBJ2-7; TRBD1 might be the D (6 bases). V was pared by 5 bases and J by 3 bases, with 14 bases between. Per germline, CDR1 LGHNT and CDR2 FRNRAP. This CDR3 region has 14 residues.

V is TRBV7-2 and J is TRBJ1-2, with 7 bases lining up with TRBD1. J was trimmed by 4 bases and V by 5 bases; bases with no gene match: 4. The CDR3 is 13 amino acids. Germline CDR1 is SGHTA and CDR2 is FQGNSA. CDR3 sequence: CASSPDRRYGYTF. For the CDR3, the DNA is TGTGCCAGCAGCCCGGACAGGCGCTATGGCTACACCTTC.

The genes are TRBV28 and TRBJ1-2; TRBD1 is a possible D gene (6 bases). This CDR3 comprises 15 residues. Trimming cost V 4 bases and J 4 bases, with 16 bases left between them. CDR1 is MDHEN and CDR2 is SYDVKM in the germline V gene. CDR3 sequence reads: CASSSPFQGRYGYTF. CDR3 coding DNA: TGTGCCAGCAGTTCCCCTTTCCAGGGGCGCTATGGCTACACCTTC.

The rearrangement uses TRBV27 and TRBJ1-1; D not certain. Germline CDR1 MNHEY, CDR2 SMNVEV (reference sequence). This CDR3 is built from 14 residues. Trimming shortened V by 5 bases and J by 0 bases, and 10 bases separated the two germline ends. CDR3 sequence (DNA): TGTGCCAGCAGTCTCCGGCGGATGAACACTGAAGCTTTCTTT. It translates to CASSLRRMNTEAFF.

The chain joins TRBV28 to TRBJ1-2; D gene ambiguous. The CDR3 sequence is 13 residues long. Germline-derived CDR1 and CDR2 are MDHEN and SYDVKM. The V end was cut by 7 bases, the J end by 8 bases, with 17 bases between. In DNA form, the CDR3 reads TGTGCCAGCATGGACGGGGTGGGCGGGGGCTACACCTTC. Protein: CASMDGVGGGYTF.

V usage is TRBV6-6 and J usage is TRBJ1-5; TRBD1 matches 8 bases. Germline assignment: CDR1 MNHNY and CDR2 SVGAGI (reference sequence). Trimming took 6 bases from V and 5 from J; bases not matched to a gene: 6. The CDR3 covers 14 residues. The DNA for the CDR3 is TGTGCCAGCAGGATTACAGGGGGTGATCAGCCCCAGCATTTT. It encodes CASRITGGDQPQHF.

The chain carries TRBV5-4 and TRBJ2-4; D may be TRBD2 (6 bases). CDR3 size: 13 residues. The germline V gene has CDR1 SGHNT and CDR2 YYREEE (reference sequence). Trimming shortened V by 5 bases and J by 8 bases, and 14 bases separated the two germline ends. Here the CDR3 DNA reads TGTGCCAGCAGTACGACTAGTTCCGACATTCAGTACTTC. It is translated as CASSTTSSDIQYF.

This clone was seen only once. V usage is TRBV9 and J usage is TRBJ1-4; 8 nucleotides align to TRBD1. Germline V gives CDR1 SGDLS, CDR2 YYNGEE. Losses at the gene ends were 4 bases for V and 7 bases for J; bases not matched to a gene: 6. The CDR3 runs to 14 residues. The CDR3 here is CASSTQGASEKLFF. Written as DNA, the CDR3 is TGTGCCAGCAGCACCCAGGGGGCGAGTGAAAAACTGTTTTTT. Based on the CDR3 plus reference TRBV9 and TRBJ1-4, the full variable domain is DSGVTQTPKHLITATGQRVTLRCSPRSGDLSVYWYQQSLDQGLQFLIQYYNGEERAKGNILERFSAQQFPDLHSELNLSSLELGDSALYFCASSTQGASEKLFFGSGTQLSVL.

This rearrangement joins TRBV5-1 to TRBJ2-2; 10 nucleotides align to TRBD1. The CDR3 has 16 residues. Looked up from germline, CDR1 is SGHRS and CDR2 is YFSETQ. Trimming at V came to 7 bases and at J to 6 bases, leaving 12 bases not matched to a gene. CDR3 protein: CASSDRDRGIPGELFF. DNA of the CDR3: TGCGCCAGCTCTGACCGGGACAGGGGTATTCCCGGGGAGCTGTTTTTT.

This clone came up once. This chain joins TRBV2 and TRBJ2-7; D remains unclear. The CDR3 totals 14 residues. Deletions cut 4 bases from V and 2 bases from J, with 12 bases between. CDR1 SNHLY and CDR2 FYNNEI come from the germline V gene. The CDR3 DNA is TGTGCCAGCAGTGGCGCTACGCTAACCTACGAGCAGTACTTC. This translates into CASSGATLTYEQYF.

The rearrangement links TRBV7-2 to TRBJ2-5; TRBD1 matches at 9 bases. The germline V gene has CDR1 SGHTA and CDR2 FQGNSA. The CDR3 loop spans 15 amino acids. V shed 4 bases, J shed 2 bases, and the junction held 5 bases outside the gene matches. The CDR3 is CASSWDRALQETQYF. Written as DNA, the CDR3 is TGTGCCAGCAGCTGGGACAGGGCCTTACAAGAGACCCAGTACTTC.

The chain recombines TRBV28 with TRBJ1-5; TRBD1 matches 7 bases. Germline V gene data show CDR1 as MDHEN and CDR2 as SYDVKM. With V trimmed by 6 bases and J by 6 bases, 14 bases remained unmatched. The CDR3 covers 16 residues. DNA of the CDR3: TGTGCCAGCAGGAAAGATCGACAGGGAAGAACTCAGCCCCAGCATTTT. It is translated as CASRKDRQGRTQPQHF.

V is TRBV5-1 and J is TRBJ2-7; 10 nucleotides agree with TRBD1. The CDR3 is 15 amino acids. V lost 0 bases, J lost 6 bases, and 6 bases stayed unmatched. Germline loops: CDR1 SGHRS, CDR2 YFSETQ. CDR3 DNA sequence: TGCGCCAGCAGCTTGGAGGGGACAGGGGATTTCGAGCAGTACTTC. Residues: CASSLEGTGDFEQYF.

This clone has more than one count but fewer than ten. CDR3 amino acids: CAWGTTYNEQFF. The CDR3 nucleotides read TGTGCCTGGGGGACAACCTACAATGAGCAGTTCTTC. The genes are TRBV30 and TRBJ2-1; the D gene is possibly TRBD1 (6 bases). CDR3 length: 12 residues. The germline gives CDR1 GTSNPN, CDR2 SVGIG (reference sequence). V lost 5 bases and J 2 bases, leaving 7 bases between the germline ends.

The sample holds a few counts of this clone. The chain has TRBV7-2 and TRBJ2-1, with 8 bases fitting TRBD2. The germline gives CDR1 SGHTA, CDR2 FQGNSA. After removal of 2 bases from V and 5 bases from J, the junction contained 11 bases not matched to a gene. The length of the CDR3 is 17 residues. Written as DNA, the CDR3 is TGTGCCAGCAGCTTACTCGTGGCGGGAGGTAGCGACAATGAGCAGTTCTTC. It yields the protein CASSLLVAGGSDNEQFF.